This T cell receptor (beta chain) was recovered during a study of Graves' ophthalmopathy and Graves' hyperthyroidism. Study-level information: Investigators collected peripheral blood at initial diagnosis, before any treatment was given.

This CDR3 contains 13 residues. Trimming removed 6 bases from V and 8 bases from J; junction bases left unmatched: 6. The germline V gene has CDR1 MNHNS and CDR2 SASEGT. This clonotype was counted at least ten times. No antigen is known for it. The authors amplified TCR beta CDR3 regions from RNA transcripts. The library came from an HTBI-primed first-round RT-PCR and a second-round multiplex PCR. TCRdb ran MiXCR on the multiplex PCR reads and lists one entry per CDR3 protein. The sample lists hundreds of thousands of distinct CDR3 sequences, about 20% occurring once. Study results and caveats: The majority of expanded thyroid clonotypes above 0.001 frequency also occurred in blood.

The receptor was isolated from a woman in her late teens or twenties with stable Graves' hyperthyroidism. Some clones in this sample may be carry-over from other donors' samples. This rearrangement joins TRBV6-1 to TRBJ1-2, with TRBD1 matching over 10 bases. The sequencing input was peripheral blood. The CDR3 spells CASSGTGVWGYTF. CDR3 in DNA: TGTGCCAGCAGCGGGACAGGGGTGTGGGGCTACACCTTC.